The 4 T cell receptor beta chains below all came from one sample that was sequenced in a study of blood T cell repertoires in COVID-19. The protocol was immunoSEQ multiplex PCR, while the TCRdb copy is restricted to in-frame clones and leaves out a portion. The sample includes roughly 42,000 clones, around 82% of them seen just once. Input material: peripheral blood. The source is a human donor in a cohort sampled during active COVID-19.

This chain uses TRBV27 with TRBJ2-7; D gene ambiguous. This CDR3 is built from 14 residues. Germline CDR1 MNHEY, CDR2 SMNVEV (reference sequence). The ends were cut back, 5 bases at V and 4 bases at J, with 15 bases in the middle. The CDR3 DNA reads TGTGCCAGCAGTGGCACAAACCCTGGTTACGAGCAGTACTTC. It codes for CASSGTNPGYEQYF.

The chain links TRBV6-2 or TRBV6-3 to TRBJ1-2; D gene unclear. The CDR3 consists of 13 residues. V was trimmed by 2 bases and J by 4 bases, leaving 8 bases between them. Germline-derived CDR1 and CDR2 are MNHEY and SVGEGT. CDR3 residues: CASSYEKSYGYTF. The DNA of the CDR3 is TGTGCCAGCAGTTACGAGAAATCCTATGGCTACACCTTC.

The chain employs TRBV5-1 and TRBJ2-1, with 7 bases fitting TRBD1. The CDR3 is 16 residues long. The germline V gene encodes CDR1 SGHRS and CDR2 YFSETQ. V lost 4 bases, J lost 0 bases, and 7 bases stayed unmatched. This CDR3 reads CASSRTGTASYNEQFF. The CDR3 coding sequence is TGCGCCAGCAGCAGGACCGGGACAGCCTCCTACAATGAGCAGTTCTTC.

The rearrangement uses TRBV6-2 or TRBV6-3 and TRBJ1-5; 8 nucleotides line up with TRBD1. The CDR3 runs to 17 residues. CDR1 and CDR2 (germline): MNHEY, SVGEGT. V was clipped by 2 bases and J by 2 bases; unmatched bases: 8. Here the CDR3 reads CASSYPLGTGGNQPQHF. The CDR3, as DNA: TGTGCCAGCAGTTACCCCCTCGGGACAGGCGGCAATCAGCCCCAGCATTTT.